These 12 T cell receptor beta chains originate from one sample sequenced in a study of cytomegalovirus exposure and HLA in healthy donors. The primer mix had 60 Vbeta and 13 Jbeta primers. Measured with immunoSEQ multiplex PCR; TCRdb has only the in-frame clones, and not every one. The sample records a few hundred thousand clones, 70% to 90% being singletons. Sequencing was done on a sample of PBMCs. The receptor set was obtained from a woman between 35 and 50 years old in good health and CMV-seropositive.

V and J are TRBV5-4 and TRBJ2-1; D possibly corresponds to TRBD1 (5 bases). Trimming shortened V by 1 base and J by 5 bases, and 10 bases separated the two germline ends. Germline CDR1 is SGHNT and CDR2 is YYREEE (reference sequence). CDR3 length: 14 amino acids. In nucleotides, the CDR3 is TGTGCCAGCAGCTTGCTCTTAGGGGACAATGAGCAGTTCTTC. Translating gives CASSLLLGDNEQFF.

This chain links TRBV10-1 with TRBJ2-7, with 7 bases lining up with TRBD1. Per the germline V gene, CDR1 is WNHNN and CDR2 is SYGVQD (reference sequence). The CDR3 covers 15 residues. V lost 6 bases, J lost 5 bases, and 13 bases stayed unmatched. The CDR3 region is CASREQTGIFHEQYF. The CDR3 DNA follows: TGCGCCAGCAGAGAGCAGACAGGGATCTTCCACGAGCAGTACTTC.

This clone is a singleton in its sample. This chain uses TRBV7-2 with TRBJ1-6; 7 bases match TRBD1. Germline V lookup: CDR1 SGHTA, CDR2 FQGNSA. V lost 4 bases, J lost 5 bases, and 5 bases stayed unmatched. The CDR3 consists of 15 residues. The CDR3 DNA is TGTGCCAGCAGCTCGACAGGGACCGATAATTCACCCCTCCACTTT. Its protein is CASSSTGTDNSPLHF. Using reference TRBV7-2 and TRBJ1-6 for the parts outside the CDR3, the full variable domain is GAGVSQSPSNKVTEKGKDVELRCDPISGHTALYWYRQSLGQGLEFLIYFQGNSAPDKSGLPSDRFSAERTGGSVSTLTIQRTQQEDSAVYLCASSSTGTDNSPLHFGNGTRLTVT.

For the CDR3, the DNA is TGTGCCACTTTAGCGGGAGAGGGATGCTACGAGCAGTACTTC. Protein product: CATLAGEGCYEQYF. The chain has TRBV5-3 and TRBJ2-7; TRBD2 matches at 9 bases. Being an ORF, TRBV5-3 has a function that is uncertain. CDR3 length: 14 amino acids. The V and J ends lost 9 bases and 3 bases, in that order; junction bases with no gene match: 10.

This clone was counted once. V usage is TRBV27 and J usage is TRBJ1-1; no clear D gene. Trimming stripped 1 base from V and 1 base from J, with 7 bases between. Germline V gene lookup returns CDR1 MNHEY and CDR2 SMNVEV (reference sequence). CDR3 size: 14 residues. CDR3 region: CASSLFAQNTEAFF. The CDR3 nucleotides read TGTGCCAGCAGTTTATTTGCACAGAACACTGAAGCTTTCTTT.

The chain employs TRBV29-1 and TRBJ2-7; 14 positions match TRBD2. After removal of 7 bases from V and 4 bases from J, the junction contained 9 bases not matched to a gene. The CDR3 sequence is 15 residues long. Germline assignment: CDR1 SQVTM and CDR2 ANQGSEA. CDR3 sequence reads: CSALGTSGSWYEQYF. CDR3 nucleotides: TGCAGCGCCCTTGGGACTAGCGGGAGCTGGTACGAGCAGTACTTC.

This CDR3 reads CASSPRDLLGYEQYF. Here the CDR3 DNA reads TGTGCCAGCAGCCCACGGGACTTATTAGGCTACGAGCAGTACTTC. The V gene is TRBV7-8, the J gene TRBJ2-7, with D perhaps matching TRBD2 (6 bases). With 5 bases removed from V and 3 bases from J, the gap between germline ends came to 17 bases. This CDR3 is 15 amino acids long. The germline V gene has CDR1 SGHVS and CDR2 FQNEAQ.

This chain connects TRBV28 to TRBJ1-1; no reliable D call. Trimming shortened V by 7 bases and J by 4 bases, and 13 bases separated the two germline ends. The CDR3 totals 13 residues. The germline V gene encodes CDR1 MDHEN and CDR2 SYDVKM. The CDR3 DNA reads TGTGCCAGCAACGGGGTCGATGGCACTGAAGCTTTCTTT. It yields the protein CASNGVDGTEAFF.

The CDR3, as DNA: TGTGCCACCAGCAGAGGGGCCGGGACTAGCGGCTACAATGAGCAGTTCTTC. Protein: CATSRGAGTSGYNEQFF. V gene TRBV15 combines with J gene TRBJ2-1, with 11 bases matching TRBD2. V was pared by 1 base and J by 3 bases, with 5 bases of the junction left unmatched. The CDR3 is 17 residues long. Germline lookup yields CDR1 LNHNV and CDR2 YYDKDF (reference sequence). Looking up the rest from reference TRBV15 and TRBJ2-1 gives the full variable domain: DAMVIQNPRYQVTQFGKPVTLSCSQTLNHNVMYWYQQKSSQAPKLLFHYYDKDFNNEADTPDNFQSRRPNTSFCFLDIRSPGLGDTAMYLCATSRGAGTSGYNEQFFGPGTRLTVL.

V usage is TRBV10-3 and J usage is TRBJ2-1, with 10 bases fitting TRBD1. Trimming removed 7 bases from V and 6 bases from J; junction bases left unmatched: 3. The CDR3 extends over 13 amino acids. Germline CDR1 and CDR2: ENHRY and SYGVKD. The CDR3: CAIKRQGANEQFF. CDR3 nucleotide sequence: TGTGCCATCAAGAGACAGGGGGCCAATGAGCAGTTCTTC.

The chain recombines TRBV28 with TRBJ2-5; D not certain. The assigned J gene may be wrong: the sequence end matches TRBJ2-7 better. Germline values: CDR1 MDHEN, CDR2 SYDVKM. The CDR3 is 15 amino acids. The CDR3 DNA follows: TGTGCCAGCAGTTTATCCCCTGTGGTTTCCTACGAGCAGTACTTC. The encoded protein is CASSLSPVVSYEQYF.

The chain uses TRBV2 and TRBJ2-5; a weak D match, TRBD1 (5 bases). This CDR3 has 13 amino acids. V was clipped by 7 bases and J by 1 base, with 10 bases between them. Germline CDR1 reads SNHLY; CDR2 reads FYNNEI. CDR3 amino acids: CASTGQRQETQYF. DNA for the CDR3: TGTGCCAGCACAGGGCAGCGCCAAGAGACCCAGTACTTC.